The 9 T cell receptor beta chains below all came from one sample that was sequenced in a study of blood T cell repertoires in COVID-19. Repertoires were generated with immunoSEQ multiplex PCR, while TCRdb's copy carries only in-frame clones and drops some. The sample lists about 230,000 clones, roughly four fifths occurring once. The specimen sequenced was peripheral blood. The receptors come from a woman aged 50 to 65 with acute or convalescent COVID-19.

The rearrangement uses TRBV7-2 and TRBJ2-2; the match to TRBD2 covers 11 bases. CDR3 length: 16 amino acids. The germline V gene encodes CDR1 SGHTA and CDR2 FQGNSA. After removal of 4 bases from V and 4 bases from J, the junction contained 5 bases not matched to a gene. CDR3 sequence: CASSSGLAGGTGELFF. The CDR3 DNA reads TGTGCCAGCAGCTCCGGACTAGCGGGCGGCACCGGGGAGCTGTTTTTT.

The chain links TRBV7-9 to TRBJ1-1, with TRBD1 matching 7 bases. The trim removed 1 base at V and 7 bases at J, leaving 6 bases unmatched. Germline V gene sequence: CDR1 SEHNR, CDR2 FQNEAQ (reference sequence). The CDR3 totals 14 residues. The CDR3, as DNA: TGTGCCAGCAGCTTAGTTGGAGGGACAGTTGAAGCTTTCTTT. Translating gives CASSLVGGTVEAFF.

The J gene is TRBJ2-2, the V gene TRBV5-6, with TRBD2 identical over 12 bases. The germline V gene has CDR1 SGHDT and CDR2 YYEEEE. Trimming cost V 4 bases and J 4 bases; bases outside gene matches: 2. The CDR3 totals 15 residues. The CDR3 DNA reads TGTGCCAGCAGCCCTAGCGGGGGGGGCACCGGGGAGCTGTTTTTT. This translates into CASSPSGGGTGELFF.

This chain joins TRBV7-8 and TRBJ1-4, with 7 bases lining up with TRBD1. V shed 5 bases and J 3 bases; nucleotides not matched to a gene: 12. The CDR3 is made up of 17 amino acids. Germline CDR1 is SGHVS and CDR2 is FQNEAQ. The CDR3 protein is CASSLYRGIGANEKLFF. In DNA, the CDR3 is TGTGCCAGCAGCCTCTACAGGGGAATAGGGGCTAATGAAAAACTGTTTTTT.

The V gene is TRBV5-8, the J gene TRBJ1-1; no reliable D call. CDR1 and CDR2 (germline): SGHTS, YDEGEE. Trimming removed 0 bases at V and 1 base at J, with 4 bases between. This CDR3 has 13 residues. CDR3 sequence reads: CASSLARNTEAFF. CDR3 nucleotides: TGTGCCAGCAGCTTGGCCCGGAACACTGAAGCTTTCTTT.

This clone appeared a few times. The rearrangement uses TRBV7-2 and TRBJ1-5; a weak D match, TRBD1 (6 bases). V was cut by 3 bases and J by 0 bases, with 9 bases left in between. This CDR3 spans 15 amino acids. CDR1 and CDR2 (germline): SGHTA, FQGNSA. The CDR3 spells CASSFGQISNQPQHF. In DNA form, the CDR3 reads TGTGCCAGCAGCTTCGGACAGATTAGCAATCAGCCCCAGCATTTT.

The V call is TRBV23-1, the J call TRBJ2-7; possibly TRBD1 for D (6 bases). TRBV23-1 is an ORF, and what it does is uncertain. The CDR3 consists of 13 residues. Trimming pared 6 bases from V and 3 bases from J, leaving 12 bases between. The CDR3 loop is CASSPEDSYEQYF. The CDR3 bases are TGCGCCAGCAGCCCGGAGGACAGCTACGAGCAGTACTTC.

The V gene is TRBV12-5, the J gene TRBJ2-3; 8 bases are a match to TRBD2. Germline trimming cut 8 bases from V and 1 base from J; bases unmatched to any gene: 2. Germline CDR1 is LGHNT and CDR2 is FRNRAP. CDR3 length: 13 amino acids. DNA for the CDR3: TGTGCTAGTAATAGCGGGGGCACAGATACGCAGTATTTT. This codes for CASNSGGTDTQYF.

The J gene is TRBJ2-7, the V gene TRBV19; 7 bases are a match to TRBD2. CDR1 is LNHDA, CDR2 SQIVND, per germline (reference sequence). J gave up 3 bases and V 3 bases, and 2 bases lay outside the gene matches. The CDR3 length is 13 residues. In DNA form, the CDR3 reads TGTGCCAGTAGTATTTCTAGCGGCTACGAGCAGTACTTC. Translated, it gives CASSISSGYEQYF.